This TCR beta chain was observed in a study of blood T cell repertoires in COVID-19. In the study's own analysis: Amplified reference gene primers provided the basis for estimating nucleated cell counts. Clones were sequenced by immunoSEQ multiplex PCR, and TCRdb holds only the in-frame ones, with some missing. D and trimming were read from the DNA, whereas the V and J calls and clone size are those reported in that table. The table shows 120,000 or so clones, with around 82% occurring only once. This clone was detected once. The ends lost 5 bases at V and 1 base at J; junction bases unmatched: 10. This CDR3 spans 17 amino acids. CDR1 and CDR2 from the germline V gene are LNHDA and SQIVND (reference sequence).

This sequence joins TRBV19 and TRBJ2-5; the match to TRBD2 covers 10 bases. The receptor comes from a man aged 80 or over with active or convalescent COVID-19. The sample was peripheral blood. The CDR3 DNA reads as TGTGCCAGTAGTCTCAAGAGGACTAGCGGTTCCCAAGAGACCCAGTACTTC. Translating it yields CASSLKRTSGSQETQYF.